This paragraph covers one T cell receptor (beta chain) sequence. The record originates from a study of graft-versus-host responses after intestinal transplantation. Study context: The recipients all started with anti-thymocyte globulin induction and then took tacrolimus and steroids for 2 to 4 years.

Only in-frame clones appear in the TCRdb table, and some are missing; sequencing was by immunoSEQ multiplex PCR. The repertoire holds approximately 5,800 clones, with roughly 29% as singletons. Notes on the study in general: Allografts carried high graft-versus-host to host-versus-graft clonal ratios in patients having graft-donor T cell macrochimerism.

Co-plating was performed using around 200,000 CFSE-labeled responder cells and around 200,000 irradiated, violet-dye-labeled stimulator cells. Germline V gene sequence: CDR1 MNHEY, CDR2 SMNVEV (reference sequence). The CDR3 runs to 11 residues. V shed 6 bases and J shed 8 bases, with 10 bases lying between them. This TCR came from a human patient who was an organ donor for intestinal transplantation. The V call is TRBV27, the J call TRBJ1-2, with D unresolved. Source: alloreactive CD4+ T cells from a mixed lymphocyte reaction culture, taken before transplantation. Subset denoted: CFSE-low proliferating T cells sorted from roughly 6-day pre-transplant mixed lymphocyte reaction (GvH or HvG direction). The CDR3, as DNA: TGTGCCAGCAGCTGTAAGACGGGCTACACCTTC. This translates into CASSCKTGYTF.